The 10 T cell receptor beta chains below were found in one sample sequenced in a study of T cell changes during pregnancy in multiple sclerosis (dated by TCRdb to the late 2010s). Library construction relied on the immunoSEQ multiplex PCR assay. What TCRdb holds here is the immuneACCESS table cut down to in-frame rearrangements. Part of the clones is not present; checked against another copy, under half of the missing clones reflect an unresolved V gene, and the others are unexplained. The sample data list approximately 50,000 clones, and roughly 91% of these were observed just once. The top ten constitute 1.3% of the sample. This specimen consisted of peripheral blood, obtained in the second trimester of pregnancy. Receptors originate from a female donor with multiple sclerosis, enrolled in a pregnancy study.

This rearrangement joins TRBV7-2 to TRBJ2-1; 12 bases match TRBD2. CDR1 SGHTA and CDR2 FQGNSA come from the germline V gene. With V trimmed by 7 bases and J by 8 bases, 6 bases remained unmatched. The CDR3 extends over 14 amino acids. The CDR3 DNA reads as TGTGCCAGCACTAGGACTAGCGGGGTCGATGAGCAGTTCTTC. Translated: CASTRTSGVDEQFF.

This clone was seen more than once but under ten times. Written as DNA, the CDR3 is TGTGCCAGCATCCCGGCAGCGGTAGAAGGAGGAGAGACCCAGTACTTC. Translation: CASIPAAVEGGETQYF. The chain uses TRBV5-5 and TRBJ2-5; the D gene is possibly TRBD2 (5 bases). The CDR3 length is 16 residues. Germline CDR1 SGHKS, CDR2 YYEKEE (reference sequence). V lost 6 bases to trimming and J lost 4 bases, with 22 bases between them.

J is TRBJ2-2 and V is TRBV6-1, with 9 positions matching TRBD2. This CDR3 spans 16 amino acids. The V and J ends lost 1 base and 6 bases, in that order; junction bases with no gene match: 6. Germline CDR1 and CDR2: MNHNS and SASEGT. The CDR3 DNA reads as TGTGCCAGCAGTGAAGGCGGGGGGGGTTTGGCCGGGGAGCTGTTTTTT. As protein: CASSEGGGGLAGELFF.

The J gene is TRBJ2-1, the V gene TRBV5-1, with 10 bases aligning to TRBD1. Germline V gives CDR1 SGHRS, CDR2 YFSETQ. The CDR3 sequence is 16 residues long. Losses at the gene ends were 2 bases for V and 7 bases for J; bases not matched to a gene: 9. The CDR3 DNA reads as TGCGCCAGCAGCTTACCTAGGGGGACAGGGGCTAATGAGCAGTTCTTC. Its protein is CASSLPRGTGANEQFF.

The V gene is TRBV5-1, the J gene TRBJ2-1, with a possible D match to TRBD2 (5 bases). Germline assignment: CDR1 SGHRS and CDR2 YFSETQ. The CDR3 extends over 14 amino acids. Trimming took 0 bases from V and 9 from J, leaving 13 bases between them. The CDR3 coding sequence is TGCGCCAGCAGCTTGGCGTTTCCGGCGGGTGAGCAGTTCTTC. It translates to CASSLAFPAGEQFF.

The V call is TRBV5-6, the J call TRBJ2-3; D is uncertain. The V end was cut by 2 bases, the J end by 5 bases, with 3 bases between. Germline V gives CDR1 SGHDT, CDR2 YYEEEE. The CDR3 runs to 11 residues. The CDR3 reads CASSFVDTQYF. CDR3 nucleotides: TGTGCCAGCAGCTTCGTAGATACGCAGTATTTT.

The V gene is TRBV28, the J gene TRBJ1-1; 7 bases map to TRBD1. Germline assignment: CDR1 MDHEN and CDR2 SYDVKM. Unmatched junction bases numbered 10, after V lost 7 bases and J lost 5 bases. The CDR3 contains 14 residues. The CDR3 DNA is TGTGCCAGCACCCAACAGGGGATTGGGACTGAAGCTTTCTTT. This sequence encodes CASTQQGIGTEAFF.

The chain is built from TRBV7-8 and TRBJ1-1, with TRBD1 matching over 9 bases. The germline CDR1 and CDR2 sequences are SGHVS and FQNEAQ. CDR3 size: 16 residues. After removal of 5 bases from V and 0 bases from J, the junction contained 7 bases not matched to a gene. The DNA of the CDR3 is TGTGCCAGCAGCCTATTGACAGGGGGTCTGAACACTGAAGCTTTCTTT. This encodes CASSLLTGGLNTEAFF.

The chain employs TRBV5-1 and TRBJ1-4; TRBD1 matches 8 bases. Germline V gene sequence: CDR1 SGHRS, CDR2 YFSETQ. This CDR3 region has 16 residues. The junction had 12 bases not matched to a gene; V was cut back by 5 bases and J by 6 bases. CDR3 DNA sequence: TGCGCCAGCAGTACAACGCAGGGGGCGATGGATGAAAAACTGTTTTTT. The encoded protein is CASSTTQGAMDEKLFF.

The chain links TRBV7-9 to TRBJ2-3, with D possibly being TRBD1 (6 bases). There are 15 residues in the CDR3. The germline V and J ends were trimmed by 5 bases and 4 bases, with 16 bases remaining between them. Germline V gene data show CDR1 as SEHNR and CDR2 as FQNEAQ (reference sequence). CDR3 protein: CASSGGLQVSDTQYF. In DNA form, the CDR3 reads TGTGCCAGCAGCGGGGGCTTGCAGGTATCAGATACGCAGTATTTT.